The rows below give T cell receptor beta chains drawn from one sample of a study of cytomegalovirus exposure and HLA in healthy donors. The repertoire was sequenced with immunoSEQ multiplex PCR; TCRdb's copy has only in-frame clones and lacks some. Listed are about 210,000 clones; less than 1% falls within the top ten. The source material was PBMCs. The receptors were gathered from a woman in her twenties or thirties in good health and CMV-seropositive. Each CDR3 is given with its conserved first and last residue. Each record gives: D gene, J gene, V gene, CDR3 protein, CDR3 DNA. D genes are given only for firm matches.

- TRBJ2-2 TRBV16 CASSHREPTGELFF TGTGCCAGCAGCCACAGGGAACCCACCGGGGAGCTGTTTTTT
- TRBJ2-5 TRBV11-2 CASSSWGDQETQYF TGTGCCAGCAGCTCCTGGGGAGACCAAGAGACCCAGTACTTC
- TRBJ1-2 TRBV5-1 CASRDAGVGGYTF TGCGCCAGCAGAGACGCAGGGGTAGGTGGCTACACCTTC
TRBD2 TRBJ2-5 TRBV9 CASSVYPGGETQYF TGTGCCAGCAGCGTATACCCGGGAGGGGAGACCCAGTACTTC
TRBD1 TRBJ2-7 TRBV5-6 CASSWTGSHEQYF TGTGCCAGCAGCTGGACAGGTAGCCACGAGCAGTACTTC
- TRBJ1-5 TRBV30 CAWSVGGDVHF TGTGCCTGGAGTGTTGGCGGGGACGTGCATTTT
- TRBJ2-3 TRBV9 CASSLGKTGNTQYF TGTGCCAGCAGCTTAGGGAAGACTGGAAATACGCAGTATTTT
- TRBJ1-1 TRBV27 CASTTGGRWTEAFF TGTGCCAGCACTACGGGGGGGAGGTGGACTGAAGCTTTCTTT
- TRBJ2-3 TRBV11-2 CASSLALAQDTQYF TGTGCCAGCAGCTTAGCCCTAGCGCAAGATACGCAGTATTTT
- TRBJ2-2 TRBV10-3 CAISAGSGNTGELFF TGTGCCATCAGTGCGGGATCGGGTAACACCGGGGAGCTGTTTTTT